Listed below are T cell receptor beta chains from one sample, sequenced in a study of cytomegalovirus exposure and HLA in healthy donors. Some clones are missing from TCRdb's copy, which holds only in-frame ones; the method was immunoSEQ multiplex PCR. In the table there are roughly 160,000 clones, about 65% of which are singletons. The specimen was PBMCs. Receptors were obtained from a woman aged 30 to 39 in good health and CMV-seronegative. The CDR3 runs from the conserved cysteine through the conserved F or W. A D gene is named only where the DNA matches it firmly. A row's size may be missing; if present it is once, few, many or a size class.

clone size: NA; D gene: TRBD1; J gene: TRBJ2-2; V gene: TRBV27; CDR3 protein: CASSPYTGDTGELFF; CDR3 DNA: TGTGCCAGCAGTCCCTATACAGGGGACACCGGGGAGCTGTTTTTT
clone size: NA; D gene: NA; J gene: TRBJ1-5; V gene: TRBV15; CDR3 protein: CATSIGGGNQPQHF; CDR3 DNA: TGTGCCACCAGTATAGGGGGAGGGAATCAGCCCCAGCATTTT
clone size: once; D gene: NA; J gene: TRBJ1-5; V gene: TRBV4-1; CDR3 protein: CASSPLRFPEGQPQHF; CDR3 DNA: TGCGCCAGCAGCCCCCTTAGGTTCCCCGAGGGCCAGCCCCAGCATTTT
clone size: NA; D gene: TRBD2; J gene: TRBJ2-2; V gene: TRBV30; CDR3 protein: CAWKSSGRLNTGELFF; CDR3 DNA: TGTGCCTGGAAGTCTAGCGGGAGGCTGAACACCGGGGAGCTGTTTTTT
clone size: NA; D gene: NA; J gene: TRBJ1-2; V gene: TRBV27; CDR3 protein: CASSQGASPSYTF; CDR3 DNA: TGTGCCAGCAGCCAAGGGGCCTCCCCAAGCTACACCTTC
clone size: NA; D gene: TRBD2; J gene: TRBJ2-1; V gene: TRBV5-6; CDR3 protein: CASSLANPGLAGYNEQFF; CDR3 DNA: TGTGCCAGCAGCTTGGCAAACCCCGGACTAGCGGGGTACAATGAGCAGTTCTTC
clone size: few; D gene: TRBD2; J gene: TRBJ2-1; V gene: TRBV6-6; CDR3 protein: CASSQTSGSFNEQFF; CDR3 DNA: TGTGCCAGCAGTCAGACTAGCGGGAGTTTCAATGAGCAGTTCTTC
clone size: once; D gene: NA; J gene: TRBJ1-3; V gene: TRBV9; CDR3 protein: CASSAYDEGGGGNTIYF; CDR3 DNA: TGTGCCAGCAGCGCCTACGATGAAGGGGGTGGGGGAAACACCATATATTTT
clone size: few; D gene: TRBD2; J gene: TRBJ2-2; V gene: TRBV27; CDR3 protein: CASSSSGSGVTGELFF; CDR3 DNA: TGTGCCAGCAGTTCTAGCGGGAGTGGTGTTACCGGGGAGCTGTTTTTT
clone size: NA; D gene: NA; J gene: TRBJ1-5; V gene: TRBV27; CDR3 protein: CASQRTPYNQPQHF; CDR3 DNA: TGTGCCAGCCAAAGGACTCCGTACAATCAGCCCCAGCATTTT
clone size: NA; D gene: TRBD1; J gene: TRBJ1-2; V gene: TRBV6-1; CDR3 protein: CASRTGKNYGYTF; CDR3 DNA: TGTGCCAGCAGGACAGGGAAGAACTATGGCTACACCTTC
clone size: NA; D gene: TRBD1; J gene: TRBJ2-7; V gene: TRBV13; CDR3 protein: CASSPGQGDYEQYF; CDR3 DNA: TGTGCCAGCAGCCCGGGACAGGGGGACTACGAGCAGTACTTC
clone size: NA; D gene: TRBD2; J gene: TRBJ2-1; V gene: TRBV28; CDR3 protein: CASSFRTSGVEQFF; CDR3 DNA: TGTGCCAGCAGTTTTCGGACTAGCGGGGTTGAGCAGTTCTTC
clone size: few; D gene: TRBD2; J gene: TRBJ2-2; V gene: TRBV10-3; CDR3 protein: CAISESLAGGTGELFF; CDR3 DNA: TGTGCCATCAGTGAGTCGCTAGCGGGAGGGACCGGGGAGCTGTTTTTT
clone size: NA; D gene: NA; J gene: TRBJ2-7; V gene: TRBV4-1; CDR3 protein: CASSLSYSLPFYEQYF; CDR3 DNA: TGCGCCAGCAGCCTTTCCTACAGCCTCCCTTTTTACGAGCAGTACTTC
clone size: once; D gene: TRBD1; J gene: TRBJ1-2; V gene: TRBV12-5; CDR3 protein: CASGLGDSVFTRTYGYTF; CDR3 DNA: TGTGCTAGTGGTTTGGGGGACAGTGTGTTTACCAGAACCTATGGCTACACCTTC
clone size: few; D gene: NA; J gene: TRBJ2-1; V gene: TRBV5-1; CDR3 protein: CASSLEPGVVEQFF; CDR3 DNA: TGCGCCAGCAGCTTGGAGCCAGGTGTCGTTGAGCAGTTCTTC
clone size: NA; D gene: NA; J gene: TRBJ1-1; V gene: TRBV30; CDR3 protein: CAWGYRWTEAFF; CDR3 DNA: TGTGCCTGGGGATACAGGTGGACTGAAGCTTTCTTT
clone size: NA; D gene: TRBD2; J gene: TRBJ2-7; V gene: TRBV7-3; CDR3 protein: CASSFEAGPLYF; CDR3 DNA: TGTGCCAGCAGCTTTGAAGCGGGGCCTCTGTACTTC
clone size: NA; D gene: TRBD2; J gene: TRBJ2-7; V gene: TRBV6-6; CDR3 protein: CASRSGLAGIYEQYF; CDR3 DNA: TGTGCCAGCAGATCGGGACTAGCGGGAATCTACGAGCAGTACTTC
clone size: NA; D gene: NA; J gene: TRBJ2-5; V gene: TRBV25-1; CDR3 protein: CASSTMGRQETQYF; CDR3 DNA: TGTGCCAGCTCTACGATGGGGCGGCAAGAGACCCAGTACTTC
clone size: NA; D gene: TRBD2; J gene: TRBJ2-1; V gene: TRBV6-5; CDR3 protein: CASSSAGGKNEQFF; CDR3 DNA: TGTGCCAGCAGTTCTGCGGGAGGGAAAAATGAGCAGTTCTTC
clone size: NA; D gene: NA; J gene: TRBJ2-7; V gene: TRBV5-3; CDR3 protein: CARSPDGGRNEQYF; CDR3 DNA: TGTGCCAGAAGCCCGGATGGGGGGAGGAACGAGCAGTACTTC
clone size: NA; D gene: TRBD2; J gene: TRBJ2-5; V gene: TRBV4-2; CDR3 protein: CASSQASGESQETQYF; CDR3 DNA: TGTGCCAGCAGCCAAGCCAGCGGGGAATCCCAAGAGACCCAGTACTTC
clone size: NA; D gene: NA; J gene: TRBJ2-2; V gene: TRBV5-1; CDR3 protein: CASSGQNTGELFF; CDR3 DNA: TGCGCCAGCTCGGGACAAAACACCGGGGAGCTGTTTTTT
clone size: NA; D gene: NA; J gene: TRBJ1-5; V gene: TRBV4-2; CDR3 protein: CASSHDTGQPQHF; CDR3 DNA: TGTGCCAGCAGCCACGATACTGGTCAGCCCCAGCATTTT
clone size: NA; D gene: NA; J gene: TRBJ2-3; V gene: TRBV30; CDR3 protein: CAWRGHTDTQYF; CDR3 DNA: TGTGCCTGGAGGGGCCACACAGATACGCAGTATTTT
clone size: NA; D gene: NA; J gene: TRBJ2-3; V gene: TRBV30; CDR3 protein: CAWRRGHTDTQYF; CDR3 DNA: TGTGCCTGGAGACGAGGCCACACAGATACGCAGTATTTT
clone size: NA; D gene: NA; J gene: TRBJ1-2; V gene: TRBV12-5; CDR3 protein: CASALEARGNYGYTF; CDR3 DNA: TGTGCTAGTGCCCTAGAGGCGCGAGGGAACTATGGCTACACCTTC